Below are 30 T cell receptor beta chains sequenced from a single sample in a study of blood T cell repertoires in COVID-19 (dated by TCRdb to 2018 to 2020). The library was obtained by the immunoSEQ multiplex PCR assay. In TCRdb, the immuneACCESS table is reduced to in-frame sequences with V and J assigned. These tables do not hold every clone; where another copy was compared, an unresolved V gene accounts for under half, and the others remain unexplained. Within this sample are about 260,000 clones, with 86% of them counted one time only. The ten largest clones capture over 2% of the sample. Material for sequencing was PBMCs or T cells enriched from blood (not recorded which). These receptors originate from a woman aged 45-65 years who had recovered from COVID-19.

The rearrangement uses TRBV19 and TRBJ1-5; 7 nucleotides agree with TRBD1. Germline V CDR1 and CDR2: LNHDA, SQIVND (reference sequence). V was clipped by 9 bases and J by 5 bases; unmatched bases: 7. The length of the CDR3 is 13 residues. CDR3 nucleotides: TGTGCCAGCCAAACAGGGGACCATCAGCCCCAGCATTTT. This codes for CASQTGDHQPQHF. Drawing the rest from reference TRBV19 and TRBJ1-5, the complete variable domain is DGGITQSPKYLFRKEGQNVTLSCEQNLNHDAMYWYRQDPGQGLRLIYYSQIVNDFQKGDIAEGYSVSREKKESFPLTVTSAQKNPTAFYLCASQTGDHQPQHFGDGTRLSIL.

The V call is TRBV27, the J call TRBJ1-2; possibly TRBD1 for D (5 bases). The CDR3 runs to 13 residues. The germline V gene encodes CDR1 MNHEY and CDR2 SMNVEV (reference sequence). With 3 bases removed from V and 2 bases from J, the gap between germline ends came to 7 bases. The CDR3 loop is CASSFKGNYGYTF. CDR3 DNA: TGTGCCAGCAGTTTTAAGGGGAACTATGGCTACACCTTC.

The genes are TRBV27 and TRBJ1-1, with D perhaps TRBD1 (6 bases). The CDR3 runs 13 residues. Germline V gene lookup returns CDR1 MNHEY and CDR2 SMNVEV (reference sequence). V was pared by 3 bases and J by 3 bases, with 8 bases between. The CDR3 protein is CASSLTGDTEAFF. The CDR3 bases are TGTGCCAGCAGTTTGACAGGTGACACTGAAGCTTTCTTT.

The CDR3 nucleotides read TGTGCCAGCTCACTTCGTACAGCAATGAACACTGAAGCTTTCTTT. Protein: CASSLRTAMNTEAFF. This rearrangement joins TRBV18 to TRBJ1-1; D remains ambiguous. This CDR3 region has 15 residues. Germline CDR1 KGHSH, CDR2 LQKENI. Trimming shortened V by 4 bases and J by 0 bases, and 12 bases separated the two germline ends. Combining the CDR3 with reference TRBV18 and TRBJ1-1 gives the whole variable domain NAGVMQNPRHLVRRRGQEARLRCSPMKGHSHVYWYRQLPEEGLKFMVYLQKENIIDESGMPKERFSAEFPKEGPSILRIQQVVRGDSAAYFCASSLRTAMNTEAFFGQGTRLTVV.

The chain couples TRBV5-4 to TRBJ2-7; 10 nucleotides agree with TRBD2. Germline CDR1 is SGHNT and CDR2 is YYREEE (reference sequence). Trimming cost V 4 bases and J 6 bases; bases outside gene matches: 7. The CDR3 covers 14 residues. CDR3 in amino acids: CASSPSGSSPEQYF. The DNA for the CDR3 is TGTGCCAGCAGCCCTAGCGGGAGTTCCCCCGAGCAGTACTTC.

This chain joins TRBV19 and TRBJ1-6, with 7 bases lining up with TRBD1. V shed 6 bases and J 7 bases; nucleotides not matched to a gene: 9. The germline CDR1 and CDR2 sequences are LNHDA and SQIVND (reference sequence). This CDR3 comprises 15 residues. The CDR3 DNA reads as TGTGCCAGTAGCACCTTGACAGGGTGGAATTCACCCCTCCACTTT. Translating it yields CASSTLTGWNSPLHF.

The CDR3 DNA follows: TGCAGGGCCACCAAATCCTACGAGCAGTACTTC. Amino acid sequence: CRATKSYEQYF. The rearrangement uses TRBV20-1 and TRBJ2-7; no definite D call. This CDR3 spans 11 amino acids. CDR1 DFQATT and CDR2 SNEGSKA come from the germline V gene (reference sequence).

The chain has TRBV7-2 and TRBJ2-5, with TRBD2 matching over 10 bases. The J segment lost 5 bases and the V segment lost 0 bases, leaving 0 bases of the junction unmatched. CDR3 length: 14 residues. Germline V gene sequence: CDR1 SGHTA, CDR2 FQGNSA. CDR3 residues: CASSLATSGETQYF. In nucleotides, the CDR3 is TGTGCCAGCAGCTTAGCGACTAGCGGGGAGACCCAGTACTTC.

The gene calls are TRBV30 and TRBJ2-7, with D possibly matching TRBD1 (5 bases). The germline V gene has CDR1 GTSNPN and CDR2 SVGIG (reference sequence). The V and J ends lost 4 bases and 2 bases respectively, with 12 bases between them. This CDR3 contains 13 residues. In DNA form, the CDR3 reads TGTGCCTGGAACTCAGGGCTTACCTACGAGCAGTACTTC. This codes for CAWNSGLTYEQYF. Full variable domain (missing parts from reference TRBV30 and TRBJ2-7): SQTIHQWPATLVQPVGSPLSLECTVEGTSNPNLYWYRQAAGRGLQLLFYSVGIGQISSEVPQNLSASRPQDRQFILSSKKLLLSDSGFYLCAWNSGLTYEQYFGPGTRLTVT.

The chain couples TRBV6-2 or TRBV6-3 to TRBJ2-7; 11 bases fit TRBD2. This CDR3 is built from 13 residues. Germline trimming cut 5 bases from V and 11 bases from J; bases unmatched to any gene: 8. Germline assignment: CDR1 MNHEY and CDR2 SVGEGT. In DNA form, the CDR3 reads TGTGCCAGCAGTAAGACTAGCGGGACTCCCGAGTACTTC. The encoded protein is CASSKTSGTPEYF.

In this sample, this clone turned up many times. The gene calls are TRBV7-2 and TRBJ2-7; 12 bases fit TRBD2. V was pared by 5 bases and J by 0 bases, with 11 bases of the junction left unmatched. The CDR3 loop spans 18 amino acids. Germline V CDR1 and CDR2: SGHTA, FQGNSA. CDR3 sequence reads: CASSDPGLAGLSSYEQYF. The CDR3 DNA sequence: TGTGCCAGCAGCGATCCGGGACTAGCGGGTTTAAGCTCCTACGAGCAGTACTTC.

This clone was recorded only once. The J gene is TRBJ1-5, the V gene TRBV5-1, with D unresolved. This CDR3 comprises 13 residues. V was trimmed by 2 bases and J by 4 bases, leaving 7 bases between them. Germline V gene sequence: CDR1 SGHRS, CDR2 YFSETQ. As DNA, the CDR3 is TGCGCCAGCAGCTTCTCGGGGAATCAGCCCCAGCATTTT. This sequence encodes CASSFSGNQPQHF.

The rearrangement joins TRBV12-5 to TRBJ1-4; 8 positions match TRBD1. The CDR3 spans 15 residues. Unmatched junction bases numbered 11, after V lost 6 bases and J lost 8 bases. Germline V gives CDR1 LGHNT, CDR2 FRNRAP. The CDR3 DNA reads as TGTGCTAGTGGAAAACAGACAGGGGCGGCGGAAAAACTGTTTTTT. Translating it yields CASGKQTGAAEKLFF. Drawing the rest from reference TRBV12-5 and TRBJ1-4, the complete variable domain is DARVTQTPRHKVTEMGQEVTMRCQPILGHNTVFWYRQTMMQGLELLAYFRNRAPLDDSGMPKDRFSAEMPDATLATLKIQPSEPRDSAVYFCASGKQTGAAEKLFFGSGTQLSVL.

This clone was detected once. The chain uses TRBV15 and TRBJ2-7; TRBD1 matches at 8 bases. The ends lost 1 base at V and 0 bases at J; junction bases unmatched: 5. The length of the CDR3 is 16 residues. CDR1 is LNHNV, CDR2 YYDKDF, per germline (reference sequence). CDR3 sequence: CATSRGGTGYSYEQYF. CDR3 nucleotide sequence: TGTGCCACCAGCAGAGGGGGGACAGGATACTCCTACGAGCAGTACTTC.

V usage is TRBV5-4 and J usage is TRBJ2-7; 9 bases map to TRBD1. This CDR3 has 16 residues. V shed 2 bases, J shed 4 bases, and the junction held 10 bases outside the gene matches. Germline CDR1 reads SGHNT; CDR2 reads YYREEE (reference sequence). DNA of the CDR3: TGTGCCAGCAGCTTTGGGACAGGGCAGCTCGAGTACGAGCAGTACTTC. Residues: CASSFGTGQLEYEQYF.

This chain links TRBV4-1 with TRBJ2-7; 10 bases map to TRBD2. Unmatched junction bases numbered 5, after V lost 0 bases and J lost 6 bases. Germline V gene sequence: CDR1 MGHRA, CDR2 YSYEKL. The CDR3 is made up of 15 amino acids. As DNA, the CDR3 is TGCGCCAGCAGCCAAGACAGCGGGAGGGCCGGCGAGCAGTACTTC. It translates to CASSQDSGRAGEQYF.

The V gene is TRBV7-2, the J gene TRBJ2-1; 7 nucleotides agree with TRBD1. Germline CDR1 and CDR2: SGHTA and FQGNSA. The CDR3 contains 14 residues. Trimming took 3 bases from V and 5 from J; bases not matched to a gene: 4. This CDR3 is CASSFRQGHNEQFF. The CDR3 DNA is TGTGCCAGCAGCTTCCGACAGGGCCACAATGAGCAGTTCTTC.

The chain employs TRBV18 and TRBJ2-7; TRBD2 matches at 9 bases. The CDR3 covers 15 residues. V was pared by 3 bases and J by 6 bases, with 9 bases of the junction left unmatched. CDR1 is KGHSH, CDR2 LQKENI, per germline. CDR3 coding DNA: TGTGCCAGCTCACCTCAAACGGGGACTAGCTCCGAGCAGTACTTC. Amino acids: CASSPQTGTSSEQYF.

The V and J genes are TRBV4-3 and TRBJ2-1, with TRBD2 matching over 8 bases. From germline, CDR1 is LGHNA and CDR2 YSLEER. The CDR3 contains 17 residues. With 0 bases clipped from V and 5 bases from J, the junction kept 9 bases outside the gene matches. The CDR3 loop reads CASSQDRGGTRNNEQFF. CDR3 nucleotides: TGCGCCAGCAGCCAAGATCGAGGTGGGACTAGAAACAATGAGCAGTTCTTC.

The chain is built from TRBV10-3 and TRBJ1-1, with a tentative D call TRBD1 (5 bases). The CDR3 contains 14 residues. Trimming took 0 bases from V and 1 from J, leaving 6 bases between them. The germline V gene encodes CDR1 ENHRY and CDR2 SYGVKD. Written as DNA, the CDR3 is TGTGCCATCAGTGAGTCAAGGGGGAACACTGAAGCTTTCTTT. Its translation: CAISESRGNTEAFF.

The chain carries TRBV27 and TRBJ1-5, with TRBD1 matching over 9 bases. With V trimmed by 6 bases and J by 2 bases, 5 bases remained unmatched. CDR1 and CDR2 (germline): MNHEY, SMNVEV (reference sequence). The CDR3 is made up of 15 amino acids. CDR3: CASRKGQGGNQPQHF. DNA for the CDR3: TGTGCCAGCAGGAAGGGACAGGGTGGCAATCAGCCCCAGCATTTT.

The CDR3 DNA follows: TGTGCCAGCAGCTTAGGGATGGCGGGAGGACCCTACAATGAGCAGTTCTTC. This sequence encodes CASSLGMAGGPYNEQFF. The rearrangement joins TRBV11-3 to TRBJ2-1; 8 nucleotides line up with TRBD2. The CDR3 totals 17 residues. J gave up 2 bases and V 1 base, and 7 bases lay outside the gene matches. Germline loops: CDR1 SGHNT, CDR2 YENEEA. Full variable domain (outside the CDR3, taken from reference TRBV11-3 and TRBJ2-1): EAGVVQSPRYKIIEKKQPVAFWCNPISGHNTLYWYLQNLGQGPELLIRYENEEAVDDSQLPKDRFSAERLKGVDSTLKIQPAELGDSAVYLCASSLGMAGGPYNEQFFGPGTRLTVL.

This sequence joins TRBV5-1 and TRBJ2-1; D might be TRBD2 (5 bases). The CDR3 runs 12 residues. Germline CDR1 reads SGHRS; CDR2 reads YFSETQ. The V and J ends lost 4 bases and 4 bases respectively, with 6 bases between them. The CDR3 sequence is CASSGSYNEQFF. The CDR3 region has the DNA TGCGCCAGCAGCGGGAGTTACAATGAGCAGTTCTTC.

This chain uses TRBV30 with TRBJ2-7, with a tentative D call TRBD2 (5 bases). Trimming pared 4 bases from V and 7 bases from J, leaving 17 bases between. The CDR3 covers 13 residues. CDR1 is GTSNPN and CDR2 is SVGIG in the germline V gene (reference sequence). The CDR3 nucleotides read TGTGCCTGGAAAAAATTCATCCGGGGTGAGCAGTACTTC. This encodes CAWKKFIRGEQYF.

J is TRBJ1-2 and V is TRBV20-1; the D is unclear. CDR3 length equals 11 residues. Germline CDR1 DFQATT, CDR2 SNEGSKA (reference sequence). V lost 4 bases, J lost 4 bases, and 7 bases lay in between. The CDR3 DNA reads TGCAGTGCTACCGGGTCCTATGGCTACACCTTC. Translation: CSATGSYGYTF.

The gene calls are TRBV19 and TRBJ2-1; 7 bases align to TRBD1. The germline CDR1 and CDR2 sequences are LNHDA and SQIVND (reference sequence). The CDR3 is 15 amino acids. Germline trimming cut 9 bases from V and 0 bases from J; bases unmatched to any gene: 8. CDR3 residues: CASSDRDGSYNEQFF. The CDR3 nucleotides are TGTGCCAGCTCTGACAGGGATGGCTCCTACAATGAGCAGTTCTTC.

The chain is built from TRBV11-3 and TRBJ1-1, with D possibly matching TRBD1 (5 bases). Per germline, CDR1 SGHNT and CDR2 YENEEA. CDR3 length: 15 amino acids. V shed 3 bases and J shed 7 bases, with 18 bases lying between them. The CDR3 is CASSLGRGQGGEAFF. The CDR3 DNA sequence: TGTGCCAGCAGCTTGGGGCGTGGGCAGGGTGGTGAAGCTTTCTTT.

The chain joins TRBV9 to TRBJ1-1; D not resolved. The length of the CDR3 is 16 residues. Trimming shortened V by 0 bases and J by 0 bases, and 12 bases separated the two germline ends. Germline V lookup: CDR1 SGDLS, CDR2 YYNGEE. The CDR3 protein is CASSVVGSVMNTEAFF. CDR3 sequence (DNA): TGTGCCAGCAGCGTAGTAGGGAGCGTCATGAACACTGAAGCTTTCTTT. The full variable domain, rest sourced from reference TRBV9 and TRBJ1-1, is DSGVTQTPKHLITATGQRVTLRCSPRSGDLSVYWYQQSLDQGLQFLIQYYNGEERAKGNILERFSAQQFPDLHSELNLSSLELGDSALYFCASSVVGSVMNTEAFFGQGTRLTVV.

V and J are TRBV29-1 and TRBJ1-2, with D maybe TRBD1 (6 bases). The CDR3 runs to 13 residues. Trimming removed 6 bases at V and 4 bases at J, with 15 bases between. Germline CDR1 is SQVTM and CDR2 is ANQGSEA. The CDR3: CSVLFGQSYGYTF. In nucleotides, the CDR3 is TGCAGCGTCCTCTTCGGACAGTCCTATGGCTACACCTTC.

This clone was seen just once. For the CDR3, the DNA is TGTGCCAGCTCACCGCCGGGACAGGGATCCTACAATGAGCAGTTCTTC. Translation gives CASSPPGQGSYNEQFF. V gene TRBV18 combines with J gene TRBJ2-1, with TRBD1 identical over 9 bases. The V gene end was trimmed by 3 bases and the J gene end by 1 base; junction bases not matched to a gene: 4. This CDR3 contains 16 residues. Germline V lookup: CDR1 KGHSH, CDR2 LQKENI.